The T cell receptor beta chain described here comes from a study of blood T cell repertoires in COVID-19 (dated by TCRdb to about 2020). Background on the whole study: Samples from collaborators originated in the United States, Italy and Spain and spanned both the acute and convalescent phases of COVID-19. A freely available public database, intended as a resource for researchers studying the immune response to SARS-CoV-2, is where the repertoires were released. The dataset comprised deeply sampled blood TCRbeta repertoires from subjects exposed to, actively infected with, or recovered from COVID-19. Sample metadata almost always included a de-identified subject ID, COVID-19 status, age in years and sex. The samples were drawn from the first 160 participants of the ongoing ImmuneRACE study and from 1,254 subjects provided by 6 global collaborators. Where available, HLA class I and class II types were taken from metadata supplied by the sample provider and were not determined by assay-based typing. The prospective study material was composed of cDNA or gDNA derived from T cells, B-cell-depleted T cells, or PBMCs. Points the paper makes about the study in general: Clinical and demographic metadata were provided uncurated, with the amount varying by source and participant.

According to the germline V gene, CDR1 reads MNHEY and CDR2 reads SVGAGI. At the junction V is shortened by 3 bases and J by 4 bases, with 12 bases in between. The CDR3 covers 14 residues, taking in both the cysteine and the phenylalanine. The kept DNA is CDR3 alone, 42 bases in frame from the first base. Enrolling through a virtual design, the prospective study's participants ranged in age from roughly 18 to 90 years and lived across 24 United States geographic areas. In the prospective study, cohorts were assigned on the basis of participant-reported clinical history obtained from a screening survey and a study questionnaire. For ImmuneRACE Cohort 3, a participant was defined as recovered based on two consecutive negative NP/OP PCR tests, clearance by a healthcare professional, or resolution of symptoms. In the prospective study, whole blood, serum and a nasopharyngeal or oropharyngeal swab were collected from each participant by mobile phlebotomists. Over an approximately 2-month period, participants in the prospective study had the option of providing additional blood draws and questionnaires. Before DNA extraction, prospective study blood samples were shipped either frozen or at room temperature.

The immunoSEQ Assay, a bias-controlled multiplex PCR, was used to amplify TCRbeta CDR3 regions from genomic DNA. Per the original workflow: Nucleated cell counts per sample were estimated from amplification of reference gene primers within the assay. Sequence reads were collapsed and filtered to measure the absolute abundance of every unique TCRbeta CDR3 rearrangement. Productive Simpson clonality was computed per sample as the square root of Simpson's diversity index over productive rearrangements. The immuneACCESS repertoire file appears here via TCRdb, limited to in-frame rearrangements. These files lack a portion of the clones; in checked studies, under half of the deficit traces to unresolved V genes, and the cause of the others is not known. The V and J calls and clone size were taken over from that table, and D and trimming were inferred from the DNA. The sample table records under 450,000 clones; roughly nine tenths of these occur just once. The ten largest clonotypes hold 2.5% to 3.5% of the sample.

This clone showed up many times. Its binding antigen is unknown. No much larger clone is present one base from it, and per-base qualities are unavailable. The source of this sequence is a woman aged 25-40 years who had recovered from COVID-19. The specimen sequenced was PBMCs or T cells enriched from blood (not recorded which). The receptor chain draws on TRBV6-5 and TRBJ1-2; a tentative D call is TRBD1 (5 bases match). The nucleotide sequence reads TGTGCCAGCAGTTATACAGGAGACTTCTATGGCTACACCTTC. Translation gives CASSYTGDFYGYTF.